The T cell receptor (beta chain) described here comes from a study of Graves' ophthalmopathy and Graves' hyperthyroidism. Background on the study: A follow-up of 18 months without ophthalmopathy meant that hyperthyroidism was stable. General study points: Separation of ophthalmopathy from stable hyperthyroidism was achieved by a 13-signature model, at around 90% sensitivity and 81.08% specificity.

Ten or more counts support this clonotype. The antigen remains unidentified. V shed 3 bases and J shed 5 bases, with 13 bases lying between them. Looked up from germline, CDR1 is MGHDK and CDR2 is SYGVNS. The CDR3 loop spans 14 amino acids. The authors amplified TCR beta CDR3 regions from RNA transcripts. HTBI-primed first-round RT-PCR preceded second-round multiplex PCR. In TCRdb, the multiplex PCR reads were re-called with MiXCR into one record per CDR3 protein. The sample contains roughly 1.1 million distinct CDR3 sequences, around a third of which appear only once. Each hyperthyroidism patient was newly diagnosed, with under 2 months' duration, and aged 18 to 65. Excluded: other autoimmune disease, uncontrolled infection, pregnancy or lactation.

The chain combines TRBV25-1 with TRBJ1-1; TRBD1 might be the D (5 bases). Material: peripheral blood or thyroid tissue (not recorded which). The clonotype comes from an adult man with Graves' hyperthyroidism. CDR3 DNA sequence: TGTGCCAGCAGTGATGGCGGGGGATGGACTGAAGCTTTCTTT. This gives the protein CASSDGGGWTEAFF.